Listed below are T cell receptor beta chains from one sample, sequenced in a study of vaccination and CD4 T cells after COVID-19. Each CDR3 protein is one row after TCRdb ran MiXCR on the PCR reads. This table holds 16,000 or so distinct CDR3 sequences, about 68% found once. Antigens of these TCRs are unknown. The specimen was CD4+ T cells from blood, cultured in vitro, collected after SARS-CoV-2 vaccination. The receptor set was obtained from a human donor who received a COVID-19 vaccine. CDR3s include the opening cysteine and the closing phenylalanine or tryptophan. A D gene is named only where the DNA matches it firmly. Clone size appears in some rows only: once, few, many, or a class for an expanded clone.

TRBJ1-1,TRBV30,-,-,CAWKPPYSGEITEAFF,TGTGCCTGGAAACCGCCTTATTCGGGGGAAATCACTGAAGCTTTCTTT
TRBJ2-2,TRBV7-9,once,-,CASSSSRGKDNTGELFF,TGTGCCAGCAGCTCCTCCCGGGGCAAGGACAACACCGGGGAGCTGTTTTTT
TRBJ2-5,TRBV20-1,-,TRBD2,CSALASGGFQETQYF,TGCAGTGCTCTGGCTAGCGGGGGGTTCCAAGAGACCCAGTACTTC
TRBJ2-3,TRBV20-1,few,TRBD2,CSARSGGLKQYF,TGCAGTGCTAGATCGGGAGGGCTTAAGCAGTATTTT
TRBJ1-6,TRBV25-1,few,TRBD1,CASSRTGGNSPLHF,TGTGCCAGCAGTCGGACAGGGGGCAATTCACCCCTCCACTTT
TRBJ2-5,TRBV24-1,-,-,CATSDWGRDPTQYF,TGTGCCACCAGTGATTGGGGCAGGGACCCCACCCAGTACTTC
TRBJ2-1,TRBV7-3,-,TRBD1,CASSSRQGAYNEQFF,TGTGCCAGCAGCTCCAGACAGGGGGCCTACAATGAGCAGTTCTTC
TRBJ1-1,TRBV19,few,-,CASRGGRDYGAFF,TGTGCCAGTAGAGGAGGGAGGGATTATGGAGCTTTCTTT
TRBJ1-6,TRBV7-6,once,-,CASSLGSGSNSPLHF,TGTGCCAGCAGCTTAGGCTCCGGAAGTAATTCACCCCTCCACTTT
TRBJ2-1,TRBV6-1,-,TRBD2,CASRLAGTYNEQFF,TGTGCCAGCAGACTAGCGGGGACCTACAATGAGCAGTTCTTC
TRBJ1-1,TRBV19,-,-,CASSTSGGLSGTEAFF,TGTGCCAGTAGTACGTCTGGGGGATTGAGTGGCACTGAAGCTTTCTTT
TRBJ1-6,TRBV9,-,TRBD1,CASSVAARGPGSPLHF,TGTGCCAGCAGCGTCGCCGCTAGGGGGCCAGGCTCACCCCTCCACTTT
TRBJ2-5,TRBV19,-,TRBD2,CASSTGLAGRSQETQYF,TGTGCCAGTAGTACGGGACTAGCGGGGAGATCCCAAGAGACCCAGTACTTC
TRBJ2-4,TRBV12-3/TRBV12-4,-,-,CASSPQGNIQYF,TGTGCCAGCAGTCCCCAGGGTAACATTCAGTACTTC
TRBJ1-5,TRBV23-1,few,TRBD1,CASTVTGWDRQPQHF,TGCGCCAGCACCGTGACAGGGTGGGACCGGCAGCCCCAGCATTTT
TRBJ2-3,TRBV7-6,-,-,CASSLASSDTQYF,TGTGCCAGCAGCTTAGCGTCGTCAGATACGCAGTATTTT
TRBJ1-5,TRBV5-4,-,-,CASSLGGPGEDQPQHF,TGTGCCAGCAGCTTGGGGGGGCCAGGGGAGGATCAGCCCCAGCATTTT
TRBJ2-1,TRBV6-1,-,-,CASSPRDSGYNEQFF,TGTGCCAGCAGTCCCAGGGACTCTGGGTACAATGAGCAGTTCTTC
TRBJ2-7,TRBV6-2/TRBV6-3,-,TRBD2,CASSFDSGSPTPYEQYF,TGTGCCAGCAGTTTTGATAGCGGGTCACCGACCCCCTACGAGCAGTACTTC
TRBJ1-3,TRBV6-1,-,TRBD1,CASRQTGFGNTIYF,TGTGCCAGCAGGCAGACAGGGTTTGGAAACACCATATATTTT
TRBJ2-5,TRBV7-6,few,TRBD2,CASSLFFGGAGETQYF,TGTGCCAGCAGCCTCTTCTTCGGGGGGGCGGGAGAGACCCAGTACTTC
TRBJ1-2,TRBV10-1,-,-,CASSDVGQDGYGYTF,TGCGCCAGCAGTGACGTTGGTCAGGACGGCTATGGCTACACCTTC
TRBJ1-2,TRBV4-1,once,TRBD1,CASSQESAGGDYGYTF,TGCGCCAGCAGCCAAGAGTCCGCAGGGGGCGACTATGGCTACACCTTC
TRBJ1-2,TRBV2,few,-,CASSEKGRGLGGYTF,TGTGCCAGCAGCGAAAAGGGACGGGGGCTAGGGGGCTACACCTTC
TRBJ1-2,TRBV7-9,-,-,CASSLGATNYGYTF,TGTGCCAGCAGCTTGGGGGCCACGAACTATGGCTACACCTTC
TRBJ1-2,TRBV30,-,-,CAWSVPRFSYGYTF,TGTGCCTGGAGTGTACCCAGGTTTTCTTATGGCTACACCTTC
TRBJ1-1,TRBV29-1,-,-,CSVARSMNTEAFF,TGCAGCGTTGCAAGGAGCATGAACACTGAAGCTTTCTTT
TRBJ1-1,TRBV20-1,-,-,CSARVGYAAFF,TGCAGTGCTAGAGTTGGGTATGCTGCTTTCTTT
TRBJ1-2,TRBV19,once,TRBD1,CASTPTGGVSYGYTF,TGTGCCAGTACCCCGACAGGGGGTGTGAGCTATGGCTACACCTTC
TRBJ2-3,TRBV10-3,-,TRBD1,CAISDRTGGTDTQYF,TGTGCCATCAGTGACCGGACAGGGGGCACAGATACGCAGTATTTT
TRBJ1-6,TRBV30,once,-,CAWTFGTASSYNSPLHF,TGTGCCTGGACGTTCGGGACGGCGAGCTCCTATAATTCACCCCTCCACTTT
TRBJ1-2,TRBV23-1,-,-,CARHLGRRGNYGYTF,TGCGCCAGACACCTGGGACGACGCGGGAACTATGGCTACACCTTC
TRBJ1-2,TRBV2,-,-,CASSGGRPNYGYTF,TGTGCCAGCAGTGGGGGGAGACCTAACTATGGCTACACCTTC
TRBJ2-3,TRBV7-8,few,-,CASSLEHTSTDTQYF,TGTGCCAGCAGCTTAGAACACACCAGCACAGATACGCAGTATTTT
TRBJ2-5,TRBV6-9,-,-,CARKKETQYF,TGTGCCAGAAAGAAAGAGACCCAGTACTTC
TRBJ1-5,TRBV19,-,-,CASSFPYQPQHF,TGTGCCAGTAGTTTCCCTTATCAGCCCCAGCATTTT
TRBJ2-5,TRBV11-2,-,TRBD2,CASSLPGGGGLKYQETQYF,TGTGCCAGCAGCCTACCGGGGGGGGGAGGACTCAAGTACCAAGAGACCCAGTACTTC
TRBJ1-6,TRBV10-3,-,TRBD1,CAISEGQGYSPLHF,TGTGCCATCAGTGAGGGACAGGGGTATTCACCCCTCCACTTT
TRBJ1-5,TRBV20-1,-,-,CSARESRAQPQHF,TGCAGTGCTAGAGAAAGTCGGGCCCAGCCCCAGCATTTT
TRBJ1-2,TRBV24-1,once,-,CATSSFDRDNYGYTF,TGTGCCACCAGTAGTTTTGACAGAGATAACTATGGCTACACCTTC
TRBJ1-2,TRBV6-1,once,TRBD1,CASSDDRGRRDYGYTF,TGTGCCAGCAGTGACGACAGGGGTCGGCGGGACTATGGCTACACCTTC
TRBJ1-5,TRBV10-1,once,-,CASSEQGDQPQHF,TGCGCCAGCAGTGAACAGGGTGATCAGCCCCAGCATTTT
TRBJ1-5,TRBV12-3/TRBV12-4,-,-,CASSLSGGAADQPQHF,TGTGCCAGCAGTTTATCGGGGGGAGCCGCAGATCAGCCCCAGCATTTT
TRBJ1-2,TRBV19,-,TRBD1,CASSPTGGYYGYTF,TGTGCCAGTAGTCCGACAGGGGGCTACTATGGCTACACCTTC
TRBJ1-2,TRBV6-5,-,TRBD1,CASSYGQGRGGYTF,TGTGCCAGCAGTTACGGACAGGGTAGGGGAGGCTACACCTTC
TRBJ1-1,TRBV19,-,TRBD1,CASSAGTDLNTEAFF,TGTGCCAGTAGTGCTGGGACAGACCTTAACACTGAAGCTTTCTTT
TRBJ2-6,TRBV19,few,TRBD1,CASSRDRGFSGANVLTF,TGTGCCAGTAGTAGGGACAGGGGATTCTCTGGGGCCAACGTCCTGACTTTC
TRBJ2-7,TRBV20-1,-,-,CSAKGDRGNTYEQYF,TGCAGTGCTAAGGGGGATCGGGGCAACACCTACGAGCAGTACTTC
TRBJ1-1,TRBV12-3/TRBV12-4,-,-,CASRSRDTNTEAFF,TGTGCCAGCAGATCCCGGGACACGAACACTGAAGCTTTCTTT
TRBJ2-4,TRBV2,-,-,CASRLGRALRRGNIQYF,TGTGCCAGCCGATTGGGCCGGGCCCTCCGAAGGGGAAACATTCAGTACTTC
TRBJ2-3,TRBV20-1,-,TRBD2,CSARDPGGPGENTQYF,TGCAGTGCTAGAGACCCGGGGGGGCCGGGAGAAAATACGCAGTATTTT
TRBJ2-3,TRBV6-5,-,-,CASSYHGARTDTQYF,TGTGCCAGCAGTTACCACGGGGCCCGCACAGATACGCAGTATTTT
TRBJ2-3,TRBV2,medium-sized,-,CASTPGRQDTQYF,TGTGCCAGCACCCCGGGACGCCAGGATACGCAGTATTTT
TRBJ2-2,TRBV27,few,-,CASSLGWDTGELFF,TGTGCCAGCAGTTTGGGGTGGGACACCGGGGAGCTGTTTTTT
TRBJ2-5,TRBV20-1,-,-,CSAPGTDQETQYF,TGCAGTGCGCCCGGGACGGACCAAGAGACCCAGTACTTC